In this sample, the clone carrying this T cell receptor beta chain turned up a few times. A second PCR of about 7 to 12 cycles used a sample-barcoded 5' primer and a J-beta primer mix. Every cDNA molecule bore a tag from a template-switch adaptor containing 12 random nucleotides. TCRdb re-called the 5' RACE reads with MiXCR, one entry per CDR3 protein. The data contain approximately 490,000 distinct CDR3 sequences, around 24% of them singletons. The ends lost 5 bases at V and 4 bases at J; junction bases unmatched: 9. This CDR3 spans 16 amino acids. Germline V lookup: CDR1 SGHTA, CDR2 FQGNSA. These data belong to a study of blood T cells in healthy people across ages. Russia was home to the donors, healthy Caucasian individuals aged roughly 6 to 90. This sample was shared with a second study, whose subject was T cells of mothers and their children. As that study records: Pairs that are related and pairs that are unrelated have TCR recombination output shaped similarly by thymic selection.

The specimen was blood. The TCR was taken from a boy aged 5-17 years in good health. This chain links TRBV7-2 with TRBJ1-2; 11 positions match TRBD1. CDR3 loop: CASSDDPGQGGYGYTF. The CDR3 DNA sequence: TGTGCCAGCAGCGACGACCCGGGACAGGGGGGCTATGGCTACACCTTC.